This T cell receptor beta chain is drawn from a study of T-cell reconstitution after alpha-beta-depleted transplantation in children. Per germline, CDR1 SGHRS and CDR2 YFSETQ. The CDR3 covers 12 residues. With 0 bases removed from V and 7 bases from J, the gap between germline ends came to 4 bases. A TCRbeta library incorporating unique molecular identifiers was prepared. A single record per CDR3 protein comes from TCRdb applying MiXCR to the PCR reads. Altogether around 480,000 distinct CDR3 sequences are present, around a third being singletons, with the ten largest covering more than 2%. The chain has TRBV5-1 and TRBJ2-2; D call uncertain. This specimen consisted of PBMCs from the stem cell graft donor, obtained from the stem cell graft. The sequence derives from a human donor who donated a stem cell graft to a child with aplastic anemia. As DNA, the CDR3 is TGCGCCAGCAGCTTGGCGTACGGGGAGCTGTTTTTT. Its translation is CASSLAYGELFF.